One sample yielded the 27 T cell receptor beta chains listed below, sequenced in a study of OX40 agonist ivuxolimab in advanced cancers. Sequenced by immunoSEQ multiplex PCR; TCRdb stores in-frame clones only, minus some. The sample holds some 74,000 clones, roughly 87% seen once. Specimen: CD4+ or CD8+ T cells sorted from blood, collected in a trial of the OX40 agonist ivuxolimab. The receptor source for this set is an adult with an advanced solid tumor such as melanoma, head and neck, liver or kidney cancer.

V and J are TRBV10-1 and TRBJ2-7, with 10 bases identical to TRBD1. The CDR3 length is 15 residues. CDR1 and CDR2 (germline): WNHNN, SYGVQD (reference sequence). The J segment lost 2 bases and the V segment lost 8 bases, leaving 9 bases of the junction unmatched. The CDR3 region is CASPGTGEAPYEQYV. CDR3 DNA: TGCGCCAGCCCTGGGACAGGGGAAGCACCCTACGAGCAGTACGTC.

V is TRBV7-9 and J is TRBJ1-1; TRBD1 matches 11 bases. Germline V gene lookup returns CDR1 SEHNR and CDR2 FQNEAQ (reference sequence). V lost 5 bases and J lost 4; bases outside the gene matches: 9. This CDR3 is built from 16 residues. The CDR3 protein is CASSPNWGTGGTEAFF. The CDR3 nucleotides are TGTGCCAGCAGCCCTAACTGGGGGACAGGGGGCACTGAAGCTTTCTTT. The variable domain in full, with the rest retrieved from reference TRBV7-9 and TRBJ1-1, is DTGVSQNPRHKITKRGQNVTFRCDPISEHNRLYWYRQTLGQGPEFLTYFQNEAQLEKSRLLSDRFSAERPKGSFSTLEIQRTEQGDSAMYLCASSPNWGTGGTEAFFGQGTRLTVV.

This clone was seen just once. This sequence joins TRBV10-1 and TRBJ2-7; 8 bases line up with TRBD1. The trim removed 10 bases at V and 0 bases at J, leaving 8 bases unmatched. Per germline, CDR1 WNHNN and CDR2 SYGVQD (reference sequence). The CDR3 has 14 residues. CDR3 region: CATSWTGSSYEQYV. CDR3 bases: TGCGCCACATCCTGGACAGGGAGCTCCTACGAGCAGTACGTC.

The chain carries TRBV5-4 and TRBJ1-1; 7 bases agree with TRBD1. Trimming cost V 3 bases and J 4 bases; bases outside gene matches: 12. Germline CDR1 is SGHNT and CDR2 is YYREEE (reference sequence). The CDR3 runs to 16 residues. The DNA of the CDR3 is TGTGCCAGCAGCTGGACAGGAGAAGCCTCGATCACTGAAGCTTTCTTT. Translating gives CASSWTGEASITEAFF.

This rearrangement joins TRBV29-1 to TRBJ2-7, with 8 bases identical to TRBD1. Trimming at V came to 7 bases and at J to 6 bases, leaving 8 bases not matched to a gene. This CDR3 region has 12 residues. CDR1 and CDR2 (germline): SQVTM, ANQGSEA. This CDR3 reads CSAETGGREQYF. In nucleotides, the CDR3 is TGCAGCGCCGAAACAGGGGGACGCGAGCAGTACTTC.

The chain joins TRBV5-4 to TRBJ1-6, with a tentative D call TRBD1 (6 bases). This CDR3 is built from 17 residues. Trimming took off 0 bases at V and 8 bases at J, with 18 bases between the two ends. Looked up from germline, CDR1 is SGHNT and CDR2 is YYREEE (reference sequence). The CDR3 sequence: CASSLAGAGGGYSPLHF. The CDR3, as DNA: TGTGCCAGCAGCTTGGCGGGGGCAGGAGGTGGATATTCACCCCTCCACTTT.

This sequence joins TRBV27 and TRBJ2-2; D is unclear. CDR3 length: 12 amino acids. Germline values: CDR1 MNHEY, CDR2 SMNVEV (reference sequence). The V and J ends lost 5 bases and 4 bases respectively, with 5 bases between them. CDR3 residues: CASSRFTGELFF. The CDR3, as DNA: TGTGCCAGCAGTCGTTTCACCGGGGAGCTGTTTTTT.

The chain is built from TRBV7-8 and TRBJ1-5; tentatively, D is TRBD1 (5 bases). The CDR3 runs to 14 residues. The ends were cut back, 2 bases at V and 3 bases at J, with 8 bases in the middle. Germline V gene sequence: CDR1 SGHVS, CDR2 FQNEAQ. Here the CDR3 reads CASSLRQPNQPQHF. CDR3 DNA: TGTGCCAGCAGCTTAAGACAGCCCAATCAGCCCCAGCATTTT. Combining the CDR3 with reference TRBV7-8 and TRBJ1-5 gives the whole variable domain GAGVSQSPRYKVAKRGQDVALRCDPISGHVSLFWYQQALGQGPEFLTYFQNEAQLDKSGLPSDRFFAERPEGSVSTLKIQRTQQEDSAVYLCASSLRQPNQPQHFGDGTRLSIL.

This clone has only a few counts. The chain has TRBV9 and TRBJ2-2; 9 bases align to TRBD2. The CDR3 runs 16 residues. Germline V gives CDR1 SGDLS, CDR2 YYNGEE. Trimming cost V 4 bases and J 4 bases; bases outside gene matches: 8. The DNA for the CDR3 is TGTGCCAGCAGCTCCTCTAGCGGGACCTTCACCGGGGAGCTGTTTTTT. Encoded protein: CASSSSSGTFTGELFF.

The chain links TRBV6-5 to TRBJ1-1, with D hard to call. Per the germline V gene, CDR1 is MNHEY and CDR2 is SVGAGI. The CDR3 loop spans 15 amino acids. The V gene lost 4 bases and the J gene lost 1 base, with 13 bases spanning the gap. The CDR3 coding sequence is TGTGCCAGCAGTTCCCCGATGGCCTCGAACACTGAAGCTTTCTTT. Protein: CASSSPMASNTEAFF.

The rearrangement uses TRBV9 and TRBJ2-5, with D perhaps being TRBD1 or TRBD2 (5 bases each). Germline lookup yields CDR1 SGDLS and CDR2 YYNGEE. The CDR3 has 15 residues. The V end was cut by 3 bases, the J end by 0 bases, with 12 bases between. The CDR3 reads CASSGGTAHQETQYF. The CDR3 DNA reads as TGTGCCAGCAGCGGAGGGACCGCTCACCAAGAGACCCAGTACTTC.

V and J are TRBV11-1 and TRBJ2-5, with TRBD2 matching 9 bases. V was clipped by 6 bases and J by 2 bases; unmatched bases: 7. The CDR3 has 15 amino acids. CDR1 is SGHAT and CDR2 is FQDESV in the germline V gene (reference sequence). CDR3 sequence (DNA): TGTGCCAGCAGGTCCAGTACTAGCGGGCAAGAGACCCAGTACTTC. Protein: CASRSSTSGQETQYF.

This clone has a handful of counts. The V gene is TRBV6-5, the J gene TRBJ2-1; TRBD1 aligns across 10 bases. J gave up 7 bases and V 8 bases, and 8 bases lay outside the gene matches. Per germline, CDR1 MNHEY and CDR2 SVGAGI. The CDR3 consists of 14 residues. CDR3 residues: CASSTGQGWNEQFF. CDR3 coding DNA: TGTGCCAGCTCAACGGGACAGGGGTGGAATGAGCAGTTCTTC.

In this sample, this clone turned up once. V is TRBV5-1 and J is TRBJ2-7; 9 nucleotides match TRBD1. This CDR3 comprises 14 residues. V lost 4 bases and J lost 7; bases outside the gene matches: 9. Per germline, CDR1 SGHRS and CDR2 YFSETQ. As DNA, the CDR3 is TGCGCCAGCAGCGGGGGACAGGGCCCACGGGAGCAGTACTTC. Amino acid sequence: CASSGGQGPREQYF.

The chain carries TRBV11-2 and TRBJ1-2, with D hard to call. Germline values: CDR1 SGHAT, CDR2 FQNNGV. CDR3 size: 14 residues. Trimming removed 1 base at V and 1 base at J, with 7 bases between. CDR3 protein: CASSLASVNYGYTF. DNA of the CDR3: TGTGCCAGCAGCTTAGCTTCAGTTAACTATGGCTACACCTTC. The full variable domain, completed using reference TRBV11-2 and TRBJ1-2, is EAGVAQSPRYKIIEKRQSVAFWCNPISGHATLYWYQQILGQGPKLLIQFQNNGVVDDSQLPKDRFSAERLKGVDSTLKIQPAKLEDSAVYLCASSLASVNYGYTFGSGTRLTVV.

The chain joins TRBV7-2 to TRBJ1-6; 7 nucleotides align to TRBD1. The CDR3 has 14 residues. Germline V lookup: CDR1 SGHTA, CDR2 FQGNSA. V lost 4 bases to trimming and J lost 9 bases; unmatched junction nucleotides: 6. The CDR3 region is CASSSRTGSSPLHF. The CDR3 nucleotides read TGTGCCAGCAGCTCCAGGACAGGTAGTTCACCCCTCCACTTT.

This chain joins TRBV6-4 and TRBJ1-5; 8 bases are shared with TRBD1. The CDR3 is 17 residues long. After removal of 2 bases from V and 0 bases from J, the junction contained 6 bases not matched to a gene. CDR1 is MRHNA, CDR2 SNTAGT, per germline. The chain's CDR3 is CASSDRDRLDSNQPQHF. For the CDR3, the DNA is TGTGCCAGCAGTGACCGGGACAGGCTTGATAGCAATCAGCCCCAGCATTTT.

This chain connects TRBV9 to TRBJ1-4; 7 positions agree with TRBD1. V lost 4 bases to trimming and J lost 5 bases; unmatched junction nucleotides: 5. Germline V gene data show CDR1 as SGDLS and CDR2 as YYNGEE. The CDR3 is made up of 14 amino acids. CDR3 residues: CASSPGQSNEKLFF. The CDR3 DNA sequence: TGTGCCAGCAGCCCGGGACAGAGCAATGAAAAACTGTTTTTT.

The chain uses TRBV7-6 and TRBJ1-4; D gene ambiguous. V was cut by 1 base and J by 7 bases, with 13 bases left in between. CDR3 length: 15 residues. CDR1 and CDR2 from the germline V gene are SGHVS and FNYEAQ. In DNA form, the CDR3 reads TGTGCCAGCAGCTTAGGCAGAGAGACCCTTGAAAAACTGTTTTTT. It is translated as CASSLGRETLEKLFF.

V gene TRBV6-6 combines with J gene TRBJ1-2; D not certain. The CDR3 loop spans 14 amino acids. The V end was cut by 6 bases, the J end by 5 bases, with 16 bases between. Germline V gene data show CDR1 as MNHNY and CDR2 as SVGAGI (reference sequence). CDR3 sequence (DNA): TGTGCCAGCAGCAGAATGATGGGTATTTATGGCTACACCTTC. The encoded protein is CASSRMMGIYGYTF.

This chain uses TRBV28 with TRBJ1-6; no firm D call. V was clipped by 6 bases and J by 10 bases, with 16 bases between them. Per germline, CDR1 MDHEN and CDR2 SYDVKM. The CDR3 consists of 14 residues. CDR3 residues: CASSVSPSSSPLHF. CDR3 nucleotides: TGTGCCAGCAGCGTTAGTCCCTCGAGCTCACCCCTCCACTTT.

This sequence joins TRBV5-1 and TRBJ2-1, with 7 positions matching TRBD1. The CDR3 is 14 residues long. With 0 bases clipped from V and 5 bases from J, the junction kept 2 bases outside the gene matches. Germline CDR1 and CDR2: SGHRS and YFSETQ. The DNA for the CDR3 is TGCGCCAGCAGCTTGGGGACAGGTGACAATGAGCAGTTCTTC. Protein product: CASSLGTGDNEQFF.

The chain uses TRBV5-1 and TRBJ2-5; D gene ambiguous. This CDR3 has 15 residues. From germline, CDR1 is SGHRS and CDR2 YFSETQ. V was shortened by 0 bases and J by 5 bases, with 14 bases between the two germline ends. The CDR3 sequence is CASSLASGLGETQYF. CDR3 DNA: TGCGCCAGCAGCTTGGCCTCGGGCTTGGGGGAGACCCAGTACTTC.

The chain recombines TRBV5-1 with TRBJ2-7; TRBD1 agrees at 10 bases. Germline V gene data show CDR1 as SGHRS and CDR2 as YFSETQ. This CDR3 comprises 15 residues. After removal of 0 bases from V and 5 bases from J, the junction contained 5 bases not matched to a gene. The CDR3 nucleotides read TGCGCCAGCAGCTTGGAGGGACAGGGGTCCCACGAGCAGTACTTC. Residues: CASSLEGQGSHEQYF.

The chain has TRBV7-4 and TRBJ2-7; unclear D gene. CDR1 is SGHVT and CDR2 is SQSDAQ in the germline V gene. With 3 bases removed from V and 3 bases from J, the gap between germline ends came to 0 bases. The CDR3 length is 10 residues. This CDR3 is CASSFYEQYV. The DNA of the CDR3 is TGTGCCAGCAGCTTCTACGAGCAGTACGTC.

V usage is TRBV5-1 and J usage is TRBJ2-7; TRBD1 or TRBD2 may be the D gene (5 bases each). Between the trimmed V and J ends, which lost 3 bases and 0 bases, there was a span of 13 bases. CDR1 and CDR2 (germline): SGHRS, YFSETQ. There are 15 residues in the CDR3. CDR3 loop: CASSWGTEASYEQYF. The CDR3, as DNA: TGCGCCAGCAGCTGGGGGACCGAGGCCTCCTACGAGCAGTACTTC.

The V and J genes are TRBV30 and TRBJ2-3, with 7 bases that match TRBD1. V was pared by 4 bases and J by 1 base, with 8 bases of the junction left unmatched. Germline V CDR1 and CDR2: GTSNPN, SVGIG (reference sequence). CDR3 length: 15 amino acids. CDR3 nucleotides: TGTGCCTGGAAACTAGACAGGGTGCGCACAGATACGCAGTATTTT. Amino acid sequence: CAWKLDRVRTDTQYF.